The T cell receptor beta chain described here comes from a study of blood T cell repertoires in COVID-19 (dated by TCRdb to the early 2020s). With regard to the full study: The collaborator samples originated in the United States, Italy and Spain and spanned the acute and convalescent phases of COVID-19. The material from the prospective study consisted of cDNA or gDNA derived from T cells, B-cell-depleted T cells, or PBMCs. The dataset comprised deeply sampled blood TCRbeta repertoires from subjects exposed to, actively infected with, or recovered from COVID-19. The repertoires were made available in a free public database intended to serve as a resource for research on the immune response to SARS-CoV-2. The samples were drawn from two sources: the first 160 participants of the ongoing ImmuneRACE study, and 1,200 or so subjects contributed by 6 global collaborators. Nearly every sample came with metadata listing a de-identified subject ID, COVID-19 status, age in years and sex. Where available, HLA class I and class II types were obtained from metadata supplied by the sample provider rather than from assay-based typing. The paper's findings and limits, for the study overall: Clinical and demographic metadata were provided uncurated, with the amount varying by source and participant.

The immunoSEQ Assay, a bias-controlled multiplex PCR, was used to amplify TCRbeta CDR3 regions from genomic DNA. On the study's bioinformatics: The number of nucleated cells in each sample was estimated from the amplification of reference gene primers within the assay. To quantify the absolute abundance of each unique TCRbeta CDR3 rearrangement, sequence reads were collapsed and filtered. For each sample, productive Simpson clonality was calculated as the square root of Simpson's diversity index over productive rearrangements. TCRdb's version of the immuneACCESS table is confined to in-frame rearrangements and falls short of the full clone set. An unresolved V gene accounts for under half of the shortfall where checked; the remainder is of unknown origin. Clone size and the V and J calls come from that table; the DNA yielded D and trimming. Counted in this sample were roughly 32,000 clones; around 87% of them appeared once. The ten largest clones capture around an eighth of the sample.

Whole blood was collected in K2EDTA tubes by collaborating institutions according to the institutions' own protocols. For TCRbeta analysis, collaborator samples were shipped as frozen whole blood, as isolated PBMCs, or as DNA extracted from either sample type. Of note for this clone: The specificity of this receptor is unknown. Base qualities were left out, and no much larger clone turns up one base away.

For this chain, trimming is 5 bases at the V end and 3 bases at the J end, and the number of junction bases without a gene match is 6. There are 13 amino acids in the CDR3, from cysteine to phenylalanine inclusive. Just the 39-base CDR3 DNA is kept, in frame starting at base 1. From a lookup of the germline V gene, CDR1 and CDR2 are SQVTM and ANQGSEA. The sample comprised peripheral blood. This sequence uses TRBV29-1 and TRBJ1-1, with 7 middle bases fitting TRBD1. The source of this sequence is a man aged 55 to 70 with active COVID-19. The DNA sequence follows: TGCAGCGTTAACAGGGGCCAGGACACTGAAGCTTTCTTT. The resulting protein is CSVNRGQDTEAFF.